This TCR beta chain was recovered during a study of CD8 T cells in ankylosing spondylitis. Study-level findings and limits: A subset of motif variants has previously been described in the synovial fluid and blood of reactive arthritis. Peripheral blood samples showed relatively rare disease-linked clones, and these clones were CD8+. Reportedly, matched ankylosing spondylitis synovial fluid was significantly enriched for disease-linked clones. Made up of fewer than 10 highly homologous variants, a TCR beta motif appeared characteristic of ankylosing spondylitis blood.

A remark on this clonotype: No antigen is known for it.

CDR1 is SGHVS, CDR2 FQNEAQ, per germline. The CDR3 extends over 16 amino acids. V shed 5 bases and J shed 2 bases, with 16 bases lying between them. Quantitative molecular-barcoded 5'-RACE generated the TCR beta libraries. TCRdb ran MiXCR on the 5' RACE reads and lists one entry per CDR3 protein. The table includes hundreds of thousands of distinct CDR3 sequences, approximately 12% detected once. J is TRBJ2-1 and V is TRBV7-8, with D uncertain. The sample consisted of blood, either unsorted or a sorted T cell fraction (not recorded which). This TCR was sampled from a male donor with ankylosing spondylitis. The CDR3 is CASSPFSADPYNEQFF. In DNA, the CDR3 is TGTGCCAGCAGCCCCTTCTCGGCCGACCCCTACAATGAGCAGTTCTTC.